This TCR beta chain was captured in a study of blood T cell repertoires in COVID-19 (TCRdb year 2020). Regarding the study in general: Samples covering the acute and convalescent phases of COVID-19 were provided by collaborators in the United States, Italy and Spain. The material from the prospective study consisted of cDNA or gDNA derived from T cells, B-cell-depleted T cells, or PBMCs. The dataset comprised deeply sampled blood TCRbeta repertoires from subjects exposed to, actively infected with, or recovered from COVID-19. The repertoires were released in a freely available public database meant as a resource for research on the immune response to SARS-CoV-2. Samples were obtained from the ongoing ImmuneRACE study (first 160 participants) and from 950 to 1,500 subjects provided by 6 global collaborators. A de-identified subject ID, COVID-19 status, age in years and sex were almost always included in the sample metadata. Where available, HLA class I and class II types were taken from metadata supplied by the sample provider and were not determined by assay-based typing. Broad study findings and their caveats: The amount of clinical and demographic metadata varied by source and participant and was provided uncurated.

As regards this clone: This receptor's antigen is unknown. No clone much larger than this one lies a single base away; base qualities are absent.

Samples from volunteer blood donors who had recovered from COVID-19 were contributed by a second Seattle source. The collaborating institutions used their own protocols to collect whole blood in K2EDTA tubes. For TCRbeta analysis, collaborators shipped samples as frozen whole blood, isolated PBMCs, or DNA extracted from either of those sample types. TCRbeta CDR3 regions were amplified from genomic DNA using the immunoSEQ Assay, a bias-controlled multiplex PCR. In the paper's pipeline: Nucleated cell counts per sample were estimated from amplification of reference gene primers within the assay. Sequence reads were collapsed and filtered to measure the absolute abundance of every unique TCRbeta CDR3 rearrangement. Productive Simpson clonality was computed per sample as the square root of Simpson's diversity index over productive rearrangements. TCRdb holds this immuneACCESS table with in-frame rearrangements only. Some clones are missing; in checked studies, unresolved V genes explain under half, and the rest has no known cause. Clone size and V and J calls were adopted from that table, with D and trimming inferred from the DNA. This sample has over 200,000 clones in its table, and roughly nine tenths of those were observed once. Jointly, the top ten make up around 6.9% of the sample.

The sample comprised peripheral blood. This clonotype originated in a man in his sixties who had recovered from COVID-19.

The DNA reads TGTGCCAGCAGACCAGCGGCAGGGGCCTACGAGCAGTACTTC. The translation is CASRPAAGAYEQYF. The chain was built from TRBV6-4 and TRBJ2-7, and perhaps TRBD1 as D gene, on 6 matching bases. CDR1 is given as MRHNA and CDR2 as SNTAGT, both from the germline V gene. The V end loses 6 bases and the J end loses 2 bases, and a stretch of 14 bases separates them. CDR3 length: 14 amino acids, cysteine to phenylalanine. This entry keeps only the CDR3 DNA: 42 bases, framed from base 1.